The source of this T cell receptor beta chain is a study of T cell repertoires in cytomegalovirus infection. This clonotype has a handful of counts. Its antigen remains unidentified. TCRdb ran MiXCR on the reads and lists one entry per CDR3 protein. The sample has roughly 54,000 distinct CDR3 sequences, 25% to 40% seen once; the top ten hold about three quarters. Trimming removed 7 bases from V and 0 bases from J, with 10 bases in between. The germline CDR1 and CDR2 sequences are SNHLY and FYNNEI. CDR3 length: 13 residues. This chain connects TRBV2 to TRBJ2-7; D perhaps matches TRBD1 (6 bases). Sequenced: PBMCs, sequenced either directly or after in vitro stimulation (not recorded which). This clonotype was sampled from a human donor in good health (CMV status not recorded). Some clones in this sample may be carry-over from other donors' samples. The CDR3 sequence is CASIRDTSYEQYF. In nucleotides, the CDR3 is TGTGCCAGCATTAGGGACACCTCCTACGAGCAGTACTTC.